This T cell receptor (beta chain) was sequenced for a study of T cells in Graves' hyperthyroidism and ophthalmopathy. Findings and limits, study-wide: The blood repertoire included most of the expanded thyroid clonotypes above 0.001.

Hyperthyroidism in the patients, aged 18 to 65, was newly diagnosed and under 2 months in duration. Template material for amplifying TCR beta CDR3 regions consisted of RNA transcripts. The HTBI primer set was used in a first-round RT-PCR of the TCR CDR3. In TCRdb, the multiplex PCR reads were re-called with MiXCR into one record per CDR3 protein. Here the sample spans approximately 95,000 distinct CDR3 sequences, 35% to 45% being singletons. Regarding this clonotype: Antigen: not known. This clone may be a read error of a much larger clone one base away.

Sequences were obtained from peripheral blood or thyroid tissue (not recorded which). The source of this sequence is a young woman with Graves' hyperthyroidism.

CDR3 nucleotides: TGCGCCAGCAGCCAAGGGTGGTGGTCTGGCGGGAGGACGAACACCGGGGAGCTGTTTTTT. Its translation is CASSQGWWSGGRTNTGELFF. This sequence joins TRBV7-9 and TRBJ2-2; 8 nucleotides agree with TRBD2. The germline gives CDR1 SEHNR, CDR2 FQNEAQ (reference sequence). This CDR3 has 20 amino acids.